This T cell receptor beta chain was captured in a study of T cells in Graves' hyperthyroidism and ophthalmopathy. General study points: Most thyroid clonotypes expanded above 0.001 were also detected in blood.

V was pared by 6 bases and J by 3 bases, with 15 bases between. The CDR3 loop spans 15 amino acids. The table lists this clonotype with a few counts. Its antigen remains unknown. Individuals with ophthalmopathy presented a Clinical Activity Score of at least 3, a NOSPECS grade of at least 4 and a duration under 3 months. Uncontrolled infection, other autoimmune disease, pregnancy or lactation disqualified patients from enrolment. Diagnoses rested on clinical symptoms, serum thyroxine and TRAb, thyroid ultrasound and orbital computed tomography. Researchers amplified the TCR beta CDR3 regions from RNA transcripts. The HTBI primer set was used in a first-round RT-PCR of the TCR CDR3. TCRdb analysed the multiplex PCR reads with MiXCR anew, one entry per CDR3 protein. The sample shows 400,000 to 500,000 distinct CDR3 sequences, under 15% of them seen only once.

Sequencing used blood. V usage is TRBV12-3 or TRBV12-4 and J usage is TRBJ2-1; D assignment may be TRBD1 or TRBD2 (6 bases each). This clonotype originated in a man aged 18-30 years with Graves' ophthalmopathy. In DNA, the CDR3 is TGTGCCAGCAGCGGGGGCCCACCCCTCTACAATGAGCAGTTCTTC. Its protein is CASSGGPPLYNEQFF.